The 3 T cell receptor beta chains listed next were all sequenced from one sample in a study of blood T cell repertoires in COVID-19. TCRdb's table, derived via immunoSEQ multiplex PCR, lists solely in-frame clones and lacks some. The profile shows some 300,000 clones, more than 70% of them singletons. The sample consisted of peripheral blood. These receptors originate from a woman aged 25-40 years who had recovered from COVID-19.

The chain is built from TRBV5-1 and TRBJ2-1; perhaps TRBD2 as D (5 bases). The CDR3 sequence is 14 residues long. Trimming took 6 bases from V and 9 from J, leaving 19 bases between them. Per the germline V gene, CDR1 is SGHRS and CDR2 is YFSETQ. The CDR3 DNA reads TGCGCCAGCACCCCCCCGGGGAGTCGATTTGAGCAGTTCTTC. This gives the protein CASTPPGSRFEQFF. The full variable domain, with the rest looked up from reference TRBV5-1 and TRBJ2-1, is KAGVTQTPRYLIKTRGQQVTLSCSPISGHRSVSWYQQTPGQGLQFLFEYFSETQRNKGNFPGRFSGRQFSNSRSEMNVSTLELGDSALYLCASTPPGSRFEQFFGPGTRLTVL.

The V gene is TRBV6-5, the J gene TRBJ1-2, with D uncertain. The CDR3 extends over 10 amino acids. Germline CDR1 reads MNHEY; CDR2 reads SVGAGI. V was trimmed by 6 bases and J by 5 bases, leaving 4 bases between them. CDR3 amino acids: CASSLYGYTF. DNA for the CDR3: TGTGCCAGCAGCCTTTATGGCTACACCTTC.

This clone was observed a handful of times. This sequence joins TRBV7-8 and TRBJ1-2, with D possibly being TRBD1 (6 bases). CDR1 and CDR2 from the germline V gene are SGHVS and FQNEAQ. The CDR3 sequence is 12 residues long. V lost 5 bases to trimming and J lost 4 bases, with 8 bases between them. CDR3 coding DNA: TGTGCCAGCAGCCGGGACACCTATGGCTACACCTTC. As protein: CASSRDTYGYTF.